Sequencing of this T cell receptor beta chain was carried out in a study of graft-versus-host responses after intestinal transplantation. Study in general: In this cohort, recipients had multivisceral, liver-intestinal, or isolated intestinal transplants. Study conclusions and caveats: Allografts of one patient group, those with graft-donor T cell macrochimerism, had high graft-versus-host to host-versus-graft clonal ratios. After transplant, early declines in HvG clones were associated with peak levels of circulating GvH clones. GvH clones appeared in recipient marrow, some first in ileum or blood.

Using immunoSEQ multiplex PCR, the repertoire was profiled, and TCRdb retains in-frame clones only, with some absent. The sample lists roughly 110,000 clones; roughly 87% were seen once. Germline CDR1 is SGHAT and CDR2 is FQNNGV. The germline V and J ends were trimmed by 5 bases and 7 bases, with 9 bases remaining between them. This CDR3 has 12 amino acids. Turning to this clone: The antigen remains undetermined.

The sequencing used unstimulated CD4+ T cells sorted from spleen or lymph node cells, collected before transplant. The chain joins TRBV11-2 to TRBJ1-3; D is possibly TRBD1 (5 bases). This clonotype was obtained from a human donor who was the organ donor for an intestinal transplant. The CDR3 protein is CASSQGANTIYF. The CDR3 nucleotides are TGTGCCAGCAGCCAAGGGGCGAACACCATATATTTT.